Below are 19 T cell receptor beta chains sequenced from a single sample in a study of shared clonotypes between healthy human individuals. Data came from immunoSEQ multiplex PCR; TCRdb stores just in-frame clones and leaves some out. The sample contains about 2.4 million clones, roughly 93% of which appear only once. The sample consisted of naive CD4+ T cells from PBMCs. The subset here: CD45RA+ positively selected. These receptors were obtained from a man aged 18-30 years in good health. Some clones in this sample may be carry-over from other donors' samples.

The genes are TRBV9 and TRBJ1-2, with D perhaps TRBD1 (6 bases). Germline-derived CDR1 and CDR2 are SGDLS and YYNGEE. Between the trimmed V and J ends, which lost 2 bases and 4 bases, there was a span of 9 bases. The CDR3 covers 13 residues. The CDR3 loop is CASSVLQGYGYTF. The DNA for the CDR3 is TGTGCCAGCAGCGTTTTACAGGGCTATGGCTACACCTTC. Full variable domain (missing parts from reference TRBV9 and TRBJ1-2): DSGVTQTPKHLITATGQRVTLRCSPRSGDLSVYWYQQSLDQGLQFLIQYYNGEERAKGNILERFSAQQFPDLHSELNLSSLELGDSALYFCASSVLQGYGYTFGSGTRLTVV.

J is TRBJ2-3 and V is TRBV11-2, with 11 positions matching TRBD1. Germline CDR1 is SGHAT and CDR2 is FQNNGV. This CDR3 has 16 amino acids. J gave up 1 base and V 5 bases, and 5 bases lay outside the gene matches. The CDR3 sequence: CASSPWTGGGTDTQYF. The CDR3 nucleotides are TGTGCCAGCAGCCCGTGGACAGGGGGCGGCACAGATACGCAGTATTTT.

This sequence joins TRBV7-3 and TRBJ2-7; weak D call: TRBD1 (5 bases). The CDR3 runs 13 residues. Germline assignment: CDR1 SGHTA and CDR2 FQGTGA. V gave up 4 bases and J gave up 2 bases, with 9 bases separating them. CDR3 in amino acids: CASSYDRAYEQYF. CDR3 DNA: TGTGCCAGCAGCTACGACAGAGCCTACGAGCAGTACTTC.

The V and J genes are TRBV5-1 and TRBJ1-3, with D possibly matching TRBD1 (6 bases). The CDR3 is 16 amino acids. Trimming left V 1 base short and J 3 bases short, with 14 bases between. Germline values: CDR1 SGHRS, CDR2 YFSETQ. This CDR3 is CASSLSGARHGNTIYF. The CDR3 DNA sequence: TGCGCCAGCAGCTTGTCAGGGGCGCGGCATGGAAACACCATATATTTT.

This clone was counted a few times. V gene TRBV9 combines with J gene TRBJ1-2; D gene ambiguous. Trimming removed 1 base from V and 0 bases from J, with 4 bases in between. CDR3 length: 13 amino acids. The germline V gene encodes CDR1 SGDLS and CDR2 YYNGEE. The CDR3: CASSVQTNYGYTF. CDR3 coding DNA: TGTGCCAGCAGCGTACAGACTAACTATGGCTACACCTTC.

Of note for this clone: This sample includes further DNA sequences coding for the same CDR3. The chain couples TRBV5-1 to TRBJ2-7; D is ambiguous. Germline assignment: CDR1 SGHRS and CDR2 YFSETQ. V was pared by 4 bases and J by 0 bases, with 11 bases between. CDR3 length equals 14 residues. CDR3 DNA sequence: TGCGCCAGCAGCAGTACCGCTAGCTCCTACGAGCAGTACTTC. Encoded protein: CASSSTASSYEQYF.

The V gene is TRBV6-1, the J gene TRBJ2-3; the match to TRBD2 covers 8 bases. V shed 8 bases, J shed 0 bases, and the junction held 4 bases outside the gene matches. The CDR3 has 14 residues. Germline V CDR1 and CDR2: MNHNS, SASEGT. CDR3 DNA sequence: TGTGCCAGCCGACTAGCGATAAGCACAGATACGCAGTATTTT. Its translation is CASRLAISTDTQYF.

The CDR3 DNA reads as TGTGCCAGCAGCTTGGAAGGGGGGCGCCGGGGCTACACCTTC. This sequence encodes CASSLEGGRRGYTF. V gene TRBV7-9 combines with J gene TRBJ1-2, with D perhaps matching TRBD1 (6 bases). Trimming cost V 3 bases and J 8 bases, with 16 bases left between them. The CDR3 runs 14 residues. The V gene's germline CDR1 is SEHNR and CDR2 FQNEAQ (reference sequence). The full variable domain, with the rest looked up from reference TRBV7-9 and TRBJ1-2, is DTGVSQNPRHKITKRGQNVTFRCDPISEHNRLYWYRQTLGQGPEFLTYFQNEAQLEKSRLLSDRFSAERPKGSFSTLEIQRTEQGDSAMYLCASSLEGGRRGYTFGSGTRLTVV.

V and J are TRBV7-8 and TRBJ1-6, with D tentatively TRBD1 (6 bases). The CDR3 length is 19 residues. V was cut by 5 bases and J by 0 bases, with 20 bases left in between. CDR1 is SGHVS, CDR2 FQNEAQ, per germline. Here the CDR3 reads CASSLRTAPTISYNSPLHF. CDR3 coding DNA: TGTGCCAGCAGCCTCCGGACAGCTCCCACTATCTCCTATAATTCACCCCTCCACTTT.

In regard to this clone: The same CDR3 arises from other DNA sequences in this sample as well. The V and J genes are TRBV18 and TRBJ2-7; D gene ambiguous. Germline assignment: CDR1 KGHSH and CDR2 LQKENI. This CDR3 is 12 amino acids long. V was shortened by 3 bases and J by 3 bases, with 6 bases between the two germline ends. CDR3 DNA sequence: TGTGCCAGCTCACCGGCCGGCTACGAGCAGTACTTC. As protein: CASSPAGYEQYF.

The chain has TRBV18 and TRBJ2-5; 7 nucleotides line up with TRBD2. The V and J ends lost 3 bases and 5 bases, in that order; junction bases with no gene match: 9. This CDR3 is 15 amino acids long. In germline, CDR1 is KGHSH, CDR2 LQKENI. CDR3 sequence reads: CASSPVTGGGETQYF. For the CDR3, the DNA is TGTGCCAGCTCACCTGTAACGGGAGGCGGGGAGACCCAGTACTTC.

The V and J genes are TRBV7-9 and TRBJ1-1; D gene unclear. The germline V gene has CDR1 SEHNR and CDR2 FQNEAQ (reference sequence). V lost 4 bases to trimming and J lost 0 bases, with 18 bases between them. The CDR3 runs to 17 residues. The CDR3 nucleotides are TGTGCCAGCAGCTACCTCCCGCCGGGTTTCCTGAACACTGAAGCTTTCTTT. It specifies CASSYLPPGFLNTEAFF.

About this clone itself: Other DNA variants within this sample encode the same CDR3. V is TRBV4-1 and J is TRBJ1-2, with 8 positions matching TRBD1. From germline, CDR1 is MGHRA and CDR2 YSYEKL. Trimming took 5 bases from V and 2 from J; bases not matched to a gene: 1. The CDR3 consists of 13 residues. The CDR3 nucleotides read TGCGCCAGCAGCTGGGACAGGAACTATGGCTACACCTTC. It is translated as CASSWDRNYGYTF.

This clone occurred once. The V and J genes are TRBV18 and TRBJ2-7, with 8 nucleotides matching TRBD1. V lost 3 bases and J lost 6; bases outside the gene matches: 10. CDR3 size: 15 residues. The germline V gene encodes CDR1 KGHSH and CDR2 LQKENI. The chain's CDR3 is CASSPPTGANGEQYF. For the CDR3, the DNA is TGTGCCAGCTCACCCCCGACAGGGGCGAACGGCGAGCAGTACTTC.

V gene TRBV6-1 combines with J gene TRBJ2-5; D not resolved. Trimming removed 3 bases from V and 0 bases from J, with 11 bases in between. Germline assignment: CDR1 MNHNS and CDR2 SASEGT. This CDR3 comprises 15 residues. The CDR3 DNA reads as TGTGCCAGCAGTGATTTAGGCTGGAACCAAGAGACCCAGTACTTC. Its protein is CASSDLGWNQETQYF.

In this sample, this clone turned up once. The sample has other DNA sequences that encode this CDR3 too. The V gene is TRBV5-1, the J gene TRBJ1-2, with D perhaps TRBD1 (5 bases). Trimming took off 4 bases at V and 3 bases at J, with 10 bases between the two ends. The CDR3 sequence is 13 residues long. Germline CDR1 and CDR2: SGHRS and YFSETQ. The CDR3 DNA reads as TGCGCCAGCAGCCTCGGGGGGGACTATGGCTACACCTTC. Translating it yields CASSLGGDYGYTF.

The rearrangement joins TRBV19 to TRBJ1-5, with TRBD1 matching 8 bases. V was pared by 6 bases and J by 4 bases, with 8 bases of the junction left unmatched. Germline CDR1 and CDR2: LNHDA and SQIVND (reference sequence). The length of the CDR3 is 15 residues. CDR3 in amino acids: CASRTGTGANQPQHF. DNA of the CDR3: TGTGCCAGTAGGACCGGGACAGGAGCAAATCAGCCCCAGCATTTT.

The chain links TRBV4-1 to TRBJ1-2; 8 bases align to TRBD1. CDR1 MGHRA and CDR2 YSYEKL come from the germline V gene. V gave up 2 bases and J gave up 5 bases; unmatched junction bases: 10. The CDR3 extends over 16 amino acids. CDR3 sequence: CASSQTTQGARYGYTF. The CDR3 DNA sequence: TGCGCCAGCAGCCAAACTACTCAGGGGGCGAGATATGGCTACACCTTC.

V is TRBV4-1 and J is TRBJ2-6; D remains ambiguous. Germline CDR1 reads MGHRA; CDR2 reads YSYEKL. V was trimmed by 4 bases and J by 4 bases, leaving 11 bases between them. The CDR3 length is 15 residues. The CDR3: CASSLFISGANVLTF. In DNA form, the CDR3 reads TGCGCCAGCAGCCTATTTATCTCCGGGGCCAACGTCCTGACTTTC.